These 2 T cell receptor beta chains share one sample of origin, sequenced in a study of T cell responses to AZD1222 COVID-19 vaccine (dated by TCRdb to about 2021). Read against the paper, the sample's time point label means: about 28 days (+/-7) after the second vaccine dose. Library construction relied on the immunoSEQ multiplex PCR assay. This immuneACCESS table, as held by TCRdb, lists in-frame sequences with V and J called but not all clones. Of the missing ones, under half trace to an unresolved V gene in checked studies; the others have no known cause. Here the sample has tens of thousands of clones; less than 95% occur a single time. Over 3% of the sample is in the top ten clones. The source material was peripheral blood, sampled 28 days after the second AZD1222 dose. The origin of the receptors is an adult who received the AZD1222 COVID-19 vaccine.

The rearrangement links TRBV11-3 to TRBJ2-7; D uncertain. The germline CDR1 and CDR2 sequences are SGHNT and YENEEA. This CDR3 region has 12 residues. V lost 5 bases to trimming and J lost 5 bases, with 10 bases between them. For the CDR3, the DNA is TGTGCCAGCAGCGCCGGATGGGACGAGCAGTACTTC. This codes for CASSAGWDEQYF.

The V gene is TRBV24-1, the J gene TRBJ1-1; 12 nucleotides agree with TRBD1. The germline CDR1 and CDR2 sequences are KGHDR and SFDVKD. There are 16 residues in the CDR3. V gave up 7 bases and J gave up 3 bases; unmatched junction bases: 8. The CDR3 DNA sequence: TGTGCCACCAGAACTTGGGACAGGGGGCCGGACACTGAAGCTTTCTTT. Translation gives CATRTWDRGPDTEAFF.